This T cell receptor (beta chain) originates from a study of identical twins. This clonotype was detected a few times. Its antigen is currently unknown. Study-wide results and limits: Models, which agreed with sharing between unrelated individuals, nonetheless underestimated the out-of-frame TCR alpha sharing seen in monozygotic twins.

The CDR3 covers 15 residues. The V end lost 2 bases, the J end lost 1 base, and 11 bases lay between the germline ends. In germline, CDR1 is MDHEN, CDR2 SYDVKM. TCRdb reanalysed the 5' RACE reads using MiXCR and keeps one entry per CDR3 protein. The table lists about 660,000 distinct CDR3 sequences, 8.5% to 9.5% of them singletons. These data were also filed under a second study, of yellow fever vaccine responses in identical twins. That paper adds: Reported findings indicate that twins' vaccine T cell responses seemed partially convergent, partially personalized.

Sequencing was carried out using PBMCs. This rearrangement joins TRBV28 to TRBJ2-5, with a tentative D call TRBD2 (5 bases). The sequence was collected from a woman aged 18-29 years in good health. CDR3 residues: CASSLGGTLQETQYF. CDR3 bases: TGTGCCAGCAGTTTAGGAGGAACCCTCCAAGAGACCCAGTACTTC.